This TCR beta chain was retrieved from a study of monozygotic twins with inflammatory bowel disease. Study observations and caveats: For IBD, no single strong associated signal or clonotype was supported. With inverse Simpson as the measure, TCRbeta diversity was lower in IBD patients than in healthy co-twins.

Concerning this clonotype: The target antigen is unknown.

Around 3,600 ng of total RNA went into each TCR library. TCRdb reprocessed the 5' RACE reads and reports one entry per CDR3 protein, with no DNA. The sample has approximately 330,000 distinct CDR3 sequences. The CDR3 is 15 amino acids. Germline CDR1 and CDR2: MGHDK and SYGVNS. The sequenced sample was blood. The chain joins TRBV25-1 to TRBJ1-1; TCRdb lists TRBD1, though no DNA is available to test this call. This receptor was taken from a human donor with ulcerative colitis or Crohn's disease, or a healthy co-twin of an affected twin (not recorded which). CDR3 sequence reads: CASTRTGGVNTEAFF.